A single TCR beta chain is shown here with its context. Coverage ceases 3 residues before the CDR3 finishes, and the germline J gene fills in the end. The repertoire was sequenced with immunoSEQ multiplex PCR; TCRdb's copy has only in-frame clones and lacks some. In total, the table holds about 23,000 clones. In germline, CDR1 is MNHEY, CDR2 SVGEGT. The CDR3 is 13 residues long. This sample stems from a study of T cells in women clearing cervical HPV infection. This rearrangement joins TRBV6-2 or TRBV6-3 to TRBJ1-2; D is unresolved. Source material: blood buffy coat. The source is a woman aged 18-70 years with a cervical HPV16 infection that either progressed to CIN3+ or cleared (not recorded which). Here the CDR3 reads CASSLVAGNDYTF. The part of the CDR3 DNA that was read is TGTGCCAGCAGCCTGGTAGCGGGGAACGAC.